Below, 18 T cell receptor beta chains from the same sample are listed, as sequenced in a study of T-cell memory formation after mild COVID-19 (dated by TCRdb to the early 2020s). Library preparation was by 5' RACE. Sequencer: Illumina NovaSeq 6000. TCRdb reanalyzed the raw reads on its own, using fastp at Q25 for trimming and MiXCR for clone calling, and kept in-frame beta chains. Duplicate CDR3 protein sequences are folded into a single record with the most common DNA and genes. Present in this sample are about 350,000 distinct CDR3 sequences, roughly 13% of which were seen just once. The top ten hold about 20% of the sample. The source material was PBMCs or a T cell subset sorted from them (not recorded which). These receptors all stem from a man aged 18 to 30 who had mild COVID-19 (a few samples of this study predate the infection). The sample titles of this study are shuffled in the database, so cell type and time point are left out; the donor was told from shared clones.

The sample holds a few counts of this clonotype. V is TRBV5-1 and J is TRBJ2-1, with D unresolved. The CDR3 spans 11 residues. Per the germline V gene, CDR1 is SGHRS and CDR2 is YFSETQ. V lost 4 bases to trimming and J lost 8 bases, with 7 bases between them. This CDR3 reads CASSPAYEQFF. The CDR3 DNA reads TGCGCCAGCAGCCCGGCATATGAGCAGTTCTTC.

The J gene is TRBJ2-5, the V gene TRBV24-1; 9 bases agree with TRBD1. CDR1 and CDR2 (germline): KGHDR, SFDVKD. The CDR3 consists of 15 residues. J lost 5 bases, V lost 4 bases, and 7 bases had no gene match. The CDR3 sequence is CATSDPGQGLETQYF. CDR3 DNA sequence: TGTGCCACCAGTGACCCGGGACAGGGACTCGAGACCCAGTACTTC.

This clonotype was observed a few times. This chain uses TRBV28 with TRBJ1-1; 9 bases are a match to TRBD1. The CDR3 totals 13 residues. The germline CDR1 and CDR2 sequences are MDHEN and SYDVKM. The ends lost 9 bases at V and 5 bases at J; junction bases unmatched: 7. The CDR3 bases are TGTGCCAGTCTTAACAGGGGGCCGACTGAAGCTTTCTTT. Its translation is CASLNRGPTEAFF. Supplemented by reference TRBV28 and TRBJ1-1, the full variable domain reads DVKVTQSSRYLVKRTGEKVFLECVQDMDHENMFWYRQDPGLGLRLIYFSYDVKMKEKGDIPEGYSVSREKKERFSLILESASTNQTSMYLCASLNRGPTEAFFGQGTRLTVV.

The chain employs TRBV29-1 and TRBJ1-5; 7 positions match TRBD1. V lost 7 bases, J lost 4 bases, and 7 bases stayed unmatched. This CDR3 spans 13 amino acids. Germline CDR1 and CDR2: SQVTM and ANQGSEA. The CDR3 region has the DNA TGCAGCGCTGCCCCAGGGGGGAATCAGCCCCAGCATTTT. Its translation: CSAAPGGNQPQHF.

This clonotype was seen only a few times. The V call is TRBV24-1, the J call TRBJ2-1; 14 bases line up with TRBD2. Per germline, CDR1 KGHDR and CDR2 SFDVKD. V was clipped by 3 bases and J by 0 bases; unmatched bases: 9. This CDR3 is 20 amino acids long. CDR3 DNA sequence: TGTGCCACCAGTGATCGGCCGGGACTAGCGGGGGCCTCCTCCTACAATGAGCAGTTCTTC. It translates to CATSDRPGLAGASSYNEQFF.

The sample holds a few counts of this clonotype. V is TRBV7-2 and J is TRBJ1-2, with D unresolved. Germline CDR1 and CDR2: SGHTA and FQGNSA. Trimming removed 5 bases from V and 0 bases from J, with 13 bases in between. This CDR3 is 15 amino acids long. The chain's CDR3 is CASSLERATNYGYTF. CDR3 DNA sequence: TGTGCCAGCAGCCTGGAGCGAGCCACTAACTATGGCTACACCTTC.

The chain carries TRBV6-2 or TRBV6-3 and TRBJ2-7; D is ambiguous. The ends were cut back, 4 bases at V and 0 bases at J, with 10 bases in the middle. Germline V gene lookup returns CDR1 MNHEY and CDR2 SVGEGT. CDR3 length: 14 amino acids. The chain's CDR3 is CASSFVLNSYEQYV. The CDR3 coding sequence is TGTGCCAGCAGTTTCGTTTTAAACTCCTACGAGCAGTACGTC.

In this sample, this clonotype turned up a few times. The chain recombines TRBV20-1 with TRBJ1-4, with 7 bases lining up with TRBD1. The junction had 8 bases not matched to a gene; V was cut back by 1 base and J by 0 bases. Germline V lookup: CDR1 DFQATT, CDR2 SNEGSKA (reference sequence). CDR3 size: 17 residues. CDR3 nucleotides: TGCAGTGCTAGAGCTAACAGGGGATACGCAACTAATGAAAAACTGTTTTTT. As protein: CSARANRGYATNEKLFF.

The V gene is TRBV6-5, the J gene TRBJ1-1; D is undetermined. The germline gives CDR1 MNHEY, CDR2 SVGAGI. Trimming removed 6 bases at V and 1 base at J, with 12 bases between. The CDR3 loop spans 14 amino acids. The CDR3 here is CASSLRTGNTEAFF. The CDR3 DNA follows: TGTGCCAGCAGCTTACGGACGGGGAACACTGAAGCTTTCTTT.

In its sample, this clonotype was seen a few times. The chain combines TRBV20-1 with TRBJ1-1; no firm D call. CDR1 is DFQATT, CDR2 SNEGSKA, per germline (reference sequence). The CDR3 is made up of 13 amino acids. Trimming removed 5 bases from V and 5 bases from J, with 15 bases in between. The CDR3 protein is CSAVRRSGTEAFF. DNA of the CDR3: TGCAGTGCTGTGAGGCGGAGTGGTACTGAAGCTTTCTTT.

The chain employs TRBV10-1 and TRBJ2-3; no clear D. Germline CDR1 WNHNN, CDR2 SYGVQD (reference sequence). Deletions cut 8 bases from V and 0 bases from J, with 12 bases between. The CDR3 loop spans 14 amino acids. The CDR3 loop is CASSDGYSTDTQYF. CDR3 DNA sequence: TGCGCCAGCTCGGACGGTTATAGCACAGATACGCAGTATTTT.

This clonotype was found a few times. J is TRBJ1-2 and V is TRBV7-2; D uncertain. The CDR3 has 12 residues. Trimming shortened V by 3 bases and J by 7 bases, and 9 bases separated the two germline ends. Germline V gives CDR1 SGHTA, CDR2 FQGNSA. CDR3 in amino acids: CASSFTAFGYTF. DNA for the CDR3: TGTGCCAGCAGCTTCACGGCTTTTGGCTACACCTTC.

The chain is built from TRBV10-3 and TRBJ2-3; 8 bases agree with TRBD1. Germline V gene lookup returns CDR1 ENHRY and CDR2 SYGVKD. The CDR3 loop spans 14 amino acids. V lost 5 bases, J lost 5 bases, and 6 bases stayed unmatched. CDR3 sequence reads: CAISSQTGGDTQYF. The DNA for the CDR3 is TGTGCCATCAGTAGTCAAACAGGGGGAGATACGCAGTATTTT.

V usage is TRBV3-1 and J usage is TRBJ1-1; D remains ambiguous. The CDR3 contains 13 residues. The ends were cut back, 1 base at V and 3 bases at J, with 6 bases in the middle. Germline CDR1 and CDR2: LGHDT and YNNKEL (reference sequence). The DNA for the CDR3 is TGTGCCAGCAGCCAAGTGTCCTACACTGAAGCTTTCTTT. Protein sequence: CASSQVSYTEAFF.

This clonotype was counted ten times or more. This rearrangement joins TRBV10-2 to TRBJ2-7; D is uncertain. The CDR3 loop spans 11 amino acids. Germline CDR1 WSHSY, CDR2 SAAADI. The germline V and J ends were trimmed by 6 bases and 3 bases, with 6 bases remaining between them. The CDR3 is CASRDRYEQYF. The CDR3 region has the DNA TGCGCCAGCAGGGACCGCTACGAGCAGTACTTC.

This clonotype has a count of ten or more. The rearrangement joins TRBV28 to TRBJ2-3; TRBD1 is a possible D gene (7 bases). CDR1 is MDHEN, CDR2 SYDVKM, per germline. Between the trimmed V and J ends, which lost 5 bases and 9 bases, there was a span of 18 bases. The CDR3 is 14 amino acids. The DNA of the CDR3 is TGTGCCAGCAGTGCCACACACAGGGGAGGAACGCAGTATTTT. This encodes CASSATHRGGTQYF.

This clonotype was seen repeatedly, ten times or more. The V and J genes are TRBV12-3 or TRBV12-4 and TRBJ2-1, with a weak D call TRBD1 (5 bases). Trimming stripped 1 base from V and 6 bases from J, with 10 bases between. The CDR3 runs 14 residues. The CDR3 bases are TGTGCCAGCAGTTTAGACAGGCAGCTCAATGAGCAGTTCTTC. It translates to CASSLDRQLNEQFF.

There are a few counts of this clonotype. The chain is built from TRBV6-6 and TRBJ1-5, with D unresolved. CDR1 and CDR2 (germline): MNHNY, SVGAGI (reference sequence). This CDR3 contains 15 residues. Trimming left V 2 bases short and J 0 bases short, with 8 bases between. The CDR3: CASSYTDPSNQPQHF. CDR3 bases: TGTGCCAGCAGTTACACGGATCCTAGCAATCAGCCCCAGCATTTT.